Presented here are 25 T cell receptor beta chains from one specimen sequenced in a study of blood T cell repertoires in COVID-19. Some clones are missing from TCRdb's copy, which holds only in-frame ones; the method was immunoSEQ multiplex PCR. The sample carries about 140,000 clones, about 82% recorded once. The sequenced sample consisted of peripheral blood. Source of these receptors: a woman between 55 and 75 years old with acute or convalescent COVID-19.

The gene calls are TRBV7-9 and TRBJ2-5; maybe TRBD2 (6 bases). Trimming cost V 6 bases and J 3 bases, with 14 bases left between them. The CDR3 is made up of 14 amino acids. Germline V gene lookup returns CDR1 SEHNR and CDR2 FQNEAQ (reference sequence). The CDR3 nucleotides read TGTGCCAGCAGTTTGGCCGGGACTGAAGAGACCCAGTACTTC. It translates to CASSLAGTEETQYF.

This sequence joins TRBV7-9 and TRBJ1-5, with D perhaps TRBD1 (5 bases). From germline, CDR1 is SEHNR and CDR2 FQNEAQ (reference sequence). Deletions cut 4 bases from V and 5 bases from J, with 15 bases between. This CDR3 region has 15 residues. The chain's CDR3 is CASSSLLGGDQPQHF. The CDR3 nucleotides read TGTGCCAGCAGCTCTTTGTTGGGGGGTGATCAGCCCCAGCATTTT. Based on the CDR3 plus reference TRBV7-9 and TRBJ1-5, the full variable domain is DTGVSQNPRHKITKRGQNVTFRCDPISEHNRLYWYRQTLGQGPEFLTYFQNEAQLEKSRLLSDRFSAERPKGSFSTLEIQRTEQGDSAMYLCASSSLLGGDQPQHFGDGTRLSIL.

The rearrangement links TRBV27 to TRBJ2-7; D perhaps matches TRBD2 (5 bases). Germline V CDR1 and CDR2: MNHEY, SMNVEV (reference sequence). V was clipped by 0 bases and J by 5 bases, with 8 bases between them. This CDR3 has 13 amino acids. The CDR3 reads CASSLSEGHEQYF. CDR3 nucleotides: TGTGCCAGCAGTTTATCCGAGGGCCACGAGCAGTACTTC.

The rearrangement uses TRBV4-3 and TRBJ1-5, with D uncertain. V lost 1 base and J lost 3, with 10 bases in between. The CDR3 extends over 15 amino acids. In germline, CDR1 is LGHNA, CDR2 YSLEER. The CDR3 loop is CASSQVRGINQPQHF. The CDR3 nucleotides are TGCGCCAGCAGCCAAGTTCGAGGGATCAATCAGCCCCAGCATTTT.

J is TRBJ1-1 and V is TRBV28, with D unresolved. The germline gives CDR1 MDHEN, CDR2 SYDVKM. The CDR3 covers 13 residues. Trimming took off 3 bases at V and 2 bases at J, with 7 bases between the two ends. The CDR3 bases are TGTGCCAGCAGTTTGAGTATAAACACTGAAGCTTTCTTT. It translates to CASSLSINTEAFF.

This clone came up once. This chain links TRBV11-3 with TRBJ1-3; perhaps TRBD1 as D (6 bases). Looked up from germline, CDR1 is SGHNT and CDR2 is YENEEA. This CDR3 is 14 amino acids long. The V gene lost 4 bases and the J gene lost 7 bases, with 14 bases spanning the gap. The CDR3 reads CASSSGFQGNTIYF. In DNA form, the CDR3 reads TGTGCCAGCAGCTCGGGCTTCCAGGGGAACACCATATATTTT. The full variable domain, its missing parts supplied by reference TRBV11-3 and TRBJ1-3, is EAGVVQSPRYKIIEKKQPVAFWCNPISGHNTLYWYLQNLGQGPELLIRYENEEAVDDSQLPKDRFSAERLKGVDSTLKIQPAELGDSAVYLCASSSGFQGNTIYFGEGSWLTVV.

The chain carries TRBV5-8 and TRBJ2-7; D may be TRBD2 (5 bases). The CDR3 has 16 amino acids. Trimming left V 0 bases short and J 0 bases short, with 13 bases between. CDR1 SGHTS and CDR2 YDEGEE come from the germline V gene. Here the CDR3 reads CASSLGSGLGSYEQYF. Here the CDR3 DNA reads TGTGCCAGCAGCTTGGGGAGCGGCCTGGGCTCCTACGAGCAGTACTTC.

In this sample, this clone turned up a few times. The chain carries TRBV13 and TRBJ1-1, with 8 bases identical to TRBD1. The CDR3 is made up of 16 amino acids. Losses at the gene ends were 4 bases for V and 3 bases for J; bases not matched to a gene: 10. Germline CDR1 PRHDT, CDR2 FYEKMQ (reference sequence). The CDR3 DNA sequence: TGTGCCAGCAGCTCCACAGGGGGGGCCGTGGACACTGAAGCTTTCTTT. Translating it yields CASSSTGGAVDTEAFF. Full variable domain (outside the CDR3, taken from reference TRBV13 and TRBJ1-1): AAGVIQSPRHLIKEKRETATLKCYPIPRHDTVYWYQQGPGQDPQFLISFYEKMQSDKGSIPDRFSAQQFSDYHSELNMSSLELGDSALYFCASSSTGGAVDTEAFFGQGTRLTVV.

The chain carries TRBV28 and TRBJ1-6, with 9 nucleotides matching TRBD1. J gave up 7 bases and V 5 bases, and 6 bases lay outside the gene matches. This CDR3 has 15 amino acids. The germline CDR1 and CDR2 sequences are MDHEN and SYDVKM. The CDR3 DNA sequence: TGTGCCAGCAGTCCTCGGACAGGGGAGAATTCACCCCTCCACTTT. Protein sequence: CASSPRTGENSPLHF.

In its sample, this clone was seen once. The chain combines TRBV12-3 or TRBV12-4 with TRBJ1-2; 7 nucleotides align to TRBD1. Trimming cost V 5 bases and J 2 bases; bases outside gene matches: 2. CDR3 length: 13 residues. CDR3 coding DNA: TGTGCCAGCAGTCAACAGGGGAACTATGGCTACACCTTC. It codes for CASSQQGNYGYTF.

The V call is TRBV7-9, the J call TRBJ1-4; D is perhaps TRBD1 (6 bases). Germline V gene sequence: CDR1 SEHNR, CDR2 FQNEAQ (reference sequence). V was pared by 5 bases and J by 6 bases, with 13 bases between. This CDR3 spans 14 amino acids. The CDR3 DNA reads TGTGCCAGCAGCCACCGGGACACCGATGAAAAACTGTTTTTT. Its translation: CASSHRDTDEKLFF.

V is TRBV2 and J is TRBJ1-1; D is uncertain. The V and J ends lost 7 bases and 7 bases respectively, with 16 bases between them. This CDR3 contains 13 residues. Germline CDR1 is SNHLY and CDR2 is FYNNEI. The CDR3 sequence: CASKRSGRSEAFF. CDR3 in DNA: TGTGCCAGCAAGAGGTCCGGGAGGAGTGAAGCTTTCTTT.

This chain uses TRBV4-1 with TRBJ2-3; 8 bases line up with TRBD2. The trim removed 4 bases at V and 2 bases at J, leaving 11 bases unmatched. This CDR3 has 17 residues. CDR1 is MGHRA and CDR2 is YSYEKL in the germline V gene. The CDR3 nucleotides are TGCGCCAGCAGCCGCGAATGGGCGGGGGGATACACAGATACGCAGTATTTT. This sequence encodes CASSREWAGGYTDTQYF.

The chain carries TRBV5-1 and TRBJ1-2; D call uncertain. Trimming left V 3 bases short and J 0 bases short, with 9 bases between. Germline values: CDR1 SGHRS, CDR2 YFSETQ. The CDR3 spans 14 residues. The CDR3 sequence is CASSSQMANYGYTF. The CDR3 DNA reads TGCGCCAGCAGCTCCCAGATGGCTAACTATGGCTACACCTTC.

The CDR3 loop reads CATSEPGGNYGYTF. In DNA form, the CDR3 reads TGTGCCACCAGTGAACCTGGGGGGAACTATGGCTACACCTTC. The chain is built from TRBV24-1 and TRBJ1-2, with D tentatively TRBD1 (5 bases). Germline V lookup: CDR1 KGHDR, CDR2 SFDVKD. Trimming removed 4 bases from V and 2 bases from J, with 10 bases in between. The CDR3 length is 14 residues.

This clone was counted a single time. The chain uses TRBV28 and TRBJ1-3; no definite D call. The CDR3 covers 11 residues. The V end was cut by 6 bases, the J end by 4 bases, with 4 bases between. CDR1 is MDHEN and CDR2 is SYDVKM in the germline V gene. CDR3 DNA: TGTGCCAGCAGCACAGGAAACACCATATATTTT. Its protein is CASSTGNTIYF.

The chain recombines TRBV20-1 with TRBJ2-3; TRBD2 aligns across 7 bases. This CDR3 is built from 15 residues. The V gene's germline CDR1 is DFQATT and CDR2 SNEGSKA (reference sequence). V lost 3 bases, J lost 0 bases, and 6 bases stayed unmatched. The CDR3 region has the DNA TGCAGTGCTAGTTCTAGCGGAGATAGCACAGATACGCAGTATTTT. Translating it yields CSASSSGDSTDTQYF.

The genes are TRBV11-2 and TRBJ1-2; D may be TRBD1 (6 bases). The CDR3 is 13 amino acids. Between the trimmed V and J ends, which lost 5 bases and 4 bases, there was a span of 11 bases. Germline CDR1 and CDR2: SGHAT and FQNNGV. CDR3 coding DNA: TGTGCCAGCAGCCCGCAGGGGTTCTATGGCTACACCTTC. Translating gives CASSPQGFYGYTF.

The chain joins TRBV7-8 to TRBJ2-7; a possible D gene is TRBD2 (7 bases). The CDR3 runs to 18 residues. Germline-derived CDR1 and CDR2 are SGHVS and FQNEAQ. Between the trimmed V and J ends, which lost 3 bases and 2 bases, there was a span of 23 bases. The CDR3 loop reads CASSLYRGAGSFPYEQYF. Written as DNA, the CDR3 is TGTGCCAGCAGCTTGTATCGGGGGGCCGGGTCCTTCCCCTACGAGCAGTACTTC.

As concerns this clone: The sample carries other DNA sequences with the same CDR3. This chain's CDR3 is CASSVGGDGYTF. Here the CDR3 DNA reads TGTGCCAGCAGCGTAGGCGGGGATGGCTACACCTTC. The genes are TRBV9 and TRBJ1-2; D is unclear. The CDR3 has 12 residues. The V and J ends lost 0 bases and 6 bases respectively, with 6 bases between them. Germline CDR1 reads SGDLS; CDR2 reads YYNGEE.

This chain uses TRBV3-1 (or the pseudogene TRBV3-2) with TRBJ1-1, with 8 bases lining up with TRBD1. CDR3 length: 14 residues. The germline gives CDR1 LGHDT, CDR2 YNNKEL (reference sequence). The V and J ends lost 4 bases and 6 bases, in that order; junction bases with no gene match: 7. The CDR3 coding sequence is TGTGCCAGCAGCCTGGCAGGGGGCGCGGCTGAAGCTTTCTTT. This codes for CASSLAGGAAEAFF.

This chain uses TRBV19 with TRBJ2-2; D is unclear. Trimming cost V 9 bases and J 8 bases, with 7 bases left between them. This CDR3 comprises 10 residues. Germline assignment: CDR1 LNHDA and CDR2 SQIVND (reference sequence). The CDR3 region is CASAQGELFF. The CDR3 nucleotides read TGTGCCAGCGCACAGGGGGAGCTGTTTTTT.

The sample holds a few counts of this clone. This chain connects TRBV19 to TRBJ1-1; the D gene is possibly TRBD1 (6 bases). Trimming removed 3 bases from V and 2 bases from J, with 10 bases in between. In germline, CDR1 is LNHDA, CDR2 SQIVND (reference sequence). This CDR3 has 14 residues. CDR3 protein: CASSIWGRNTEAFF. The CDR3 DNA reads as TGTGCCAGTAGTATCTGGGGGCGAAACACTGAAGCTTTCTTT.

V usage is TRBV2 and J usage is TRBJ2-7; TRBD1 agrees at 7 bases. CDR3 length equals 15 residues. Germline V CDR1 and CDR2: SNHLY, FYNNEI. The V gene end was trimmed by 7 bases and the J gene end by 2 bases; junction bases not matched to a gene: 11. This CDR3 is CASIGADRVAYEQYF. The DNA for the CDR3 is TGTGCCAGCATAGGAGCTGACAGGGTCGCCTACGAGCAGTACTTC.

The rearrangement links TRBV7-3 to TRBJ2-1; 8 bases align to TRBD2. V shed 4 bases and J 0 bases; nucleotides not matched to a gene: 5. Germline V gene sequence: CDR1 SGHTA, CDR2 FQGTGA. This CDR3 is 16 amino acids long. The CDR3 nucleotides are TGTGCCAGCAGCTCGCGGGGGGCCTTCTCCTACAATGAGCAGTTCTTC. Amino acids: CASSSRGAFSYNEQFF.